Below, 4 T cell receptor beta chains from the same sample are listed, as sequenced in a study of T cells in Graves' hyperthyroidism and ophthalmopathy. Regions amplified from RNA transcripts were the TCR beta CDR3 regions. First-round RT-PCR targeting the TCR CDR3 was performed with the HTBI primer set. MiXCR was run by TCRdb on the multiplex PCR reads, yielding one entry per CDR3 protein. The repertoire holds about 300,000 distinct CDR3 sequences, around a sixth seen once, with 33% in the top ten. The sample was blood. These receptors originate from a man aged 30-40 years with Graves' hyperthyroidism.

This clonotype has ten or more counts. J is TRBJ2-3 and V is TRBV4-1; TRBD2 matches 10 bases. This CDR3 is built from 16 residues. V shed 4 bases and J 2 bases; nucleotides not matched to a gene: 6. Per germline, CDR1 MGHRA and CDR2 YSYEKL. CDR3 sequence reads: CASSPSGTSVTDTQYF. The CDR3 nucleotides are TGCGCCAGCAGCCCCTCAGGGACTAGCGTCACAGATACGCAGTATTTT.

Only a few counts were recorded for this clonotype. Written as DNA, the CDR3 is TGTGCCACCAGTGACCCTTGCCGTCTCGGACCGTTGGTCCGATTACCCCTCCACTTT. It yields the protein CATSDPCRLGPLVRLPLHF. This rearrangement joins TRBV24-1 to TRBJ1-6; D gene ambiguous. The germline V gene encodes CDR1 KGHDR and CDR2 SFDVKD. CDR3 length equals 19 residues. The germline V and J ends were trimmed by 4 bases and 12 bases, with 30 bases remaining between them.

This clonotype was observed many times. The CDR3, as DNA: TGTGCCAGCAGTCCGGGACGTCATGAGCAGTTCTTC. This translates into CASSPGRHEQFF. The chain joins TRBV12-3 or TRBV12-4 to TRBJ2-1; the D call may be TRBD1 or TRBD2 (5 bases each). V lost 5 bases and J 8 bases, leaving 10 bases between the germline ends. This CDR3 region has 12 residues.

This clonotype was detected ten times or more. The chain combines TRBV19 with TRBJ2-3; TRBD1 agrees at 9 bases. CDR3 length equals 18 residues. With V trimmed by 7 bases and J by 6 bases, 20 bases remained unmatched. The germline V gene encodes CDR1 LNHDA and CDR2 SQIVND (reference sequence). CDR3 protein: CASIGPPGTGYGADTQYF. Written as DNA, the CDR3 is TGTGCCAGTATCGGCCCCCCCGGGACAGGGTACGGTGCGGATACGCAGTATTTT.